Listed below are T cell receptor beta chains from one sample, sequenced in a study of shared clonotypes between healthy human individuals. Clones were read by immunoSEQ multiplex PCR, and TCRdb kept only the in-frame ones, dropping some. The sample yields some 2.1 million clones, around 93% seen once. Sequencing was done on a sample of naive CD8+ T cells from PBMCs. The receptor set was obtained from a man aged 18 to 30 in good health. Some clones in this sample may be carry-over from other donors' samples. The CDR3 runs from the conserved cysteine through the conserved F or W. D genes are given only for firm matches. Size tells how often a clone was seen (once, few, many) or the class of an expanded clone, and some rows leave it out.

j_call v_call d_call clone_size cdr3_nt cdr3_aa
TRBJ2-7 TRBV7-3 TRBD2 NA TGTGCCAGCAGCTCCCTACTAGCGGGAGGGCCAGTCCCCTACGAGCAGTACTTC CASSSLLAGGPVPYEQYF
TRBJ1-5 TRBV4-1 TRBD1 NA TGCGCCAGCAGCCACCCCGGACAGGGCAATCAGCCCCAGCATTTT CASSHPGQGNQPQHF
TRBJ2-7 TRBV6-5 TRBD2 NA TGTGCCAGCAGCTCGGGACTAGCGGGATCCGAGCAGTACTTC CASSSGLAGSEQYF
TRBJ1-1 TRBV28 TRBD1 NA TGTGCCAGCGGAGGGACAGGTTTCATGAACACTGAAGCTTTCTTT CASGGTGFMNTEAFF
TRBJ2-4 TRBV30 TRBD1 NA TGTGCCTGGGACGGGACAGGGAAGGACAAAAACATTCAGTACTTC CAWDGTGKDKNIQYF
TRBJ2-5 TRBV2 TRBD2 NA TGTGCCAGCAGTGAAGGACTAGCAGAGACCCAGTACTTC CASSEGLAETQYF
TRBJ2-5 TRBV9 TRBD2 NA TGTGCCAGCAGCCCAGGGGTAGCGGGATCTCAAGAGACCCAGTACTTC CASSPGVAGSQETQYF
TRBJ2-2 TRBV7-3 NA NA TGTGCCAGGCGACAGTACCTCTTGGACACCGGGGAGCTGTTTTTT CARRQYLLDTGELFF
TRBJ2-3 TRBV19 NA once TGTGCCAGTAGTATAAAGCTTATCTCTGCTACGCAGTATTTT CASSIKLISATQYF
TRBJ2-2 TRBV9 NA NA TGTGCCAGCAGCGGGAGGGGGACCGCCGGGACCGGGGAGCTGTTTTTT CASSGRGTAGTGELFF
TRBJ2-5 TRBV9 TRBD1 once TGTGCCAGCAGCGCGGACAGGAGAGAGACCCAGTACTTC CASSADRRETQYF
TRBJ1-2 TRBV7-2 TRBD1 NA TGTGCCAGCAACACGGGGGCAGGCAGGGGGTACTATGGCTACACCTTC CASNTGAGRGYYGYTF
TRBJ1-1 TRBV28 TRBD1 NA TGTGCCAGCAGTCAAGACAGGGGGCGAAAATACACTGAAGCTTTCTTT CASSQDRGRKYTEAFF
TRBJ2-7 TRBV7-9 NA NA TGTGCCAGCAGCTTTCCCGGCCCCTCGGAGCAGTACTTC CASSFPGPSEQYF
TRBJ1-1 TRBV28 NA NA TGTGCCAGCAGTTTGGTTAGACAGGCTATGAACACTGAAGCTTTCTTT CASSLVRQAMNTEAFF
TRBJ2-5 TRBV29-1 NA NA TGCAGCGCACAAGGGGAGACCCAGTACTTC CSAQGETQYF
TRBJ1-4 TRBV27 NA NA TGTGCCAGCCGCCGGAGTTTTGGTGAAAAACTGTTTTTT CASRRSFGEKLFF
TRBJ2-5 TRBV7-3 NA NA TGTGCCAGCAGCTTTCGACGGGGCCAAGAGACCCAGTACTTC CASSFRRGQETQYF
TRBJ1-4 TRBV27 NA NA TGTGCCAGCAGAACAGGGAGGGATGAAAAACTGTTTTTT CASRTGRDEKLFF
TRBJ2-2 TRBV28 TRBD2 once TGTGCCAGCAGTGTGCCGGGACTAGCGTCGAACACCGGGGAGCTGTTTTTT CASSVPGLASNTGELFF
TRBJ2-3 TRBV30 NA NA TGTGCCTGGAGGGACACAGATACGCAGTATTTT CAWRDTDTQYF
TRBJ2-7 TRBV7-9 NA NA TGTGCCAGCAGCTTAGAGGTTAGCGGAACCTACGAGCAGTACTTC CASSLEVSGTYEQYF
TRBJ2-3 TRBV6-1 NA NA TGTGCCAGCAGTGTTTTTGCAAGGGGAGGGGGCAGTGTTTCAGATACGCAGTATTTT CASSVFARGGGSVSDTQYF
TRBJ2-7 TRBV27 NA once TGTGCCAGCAGTTCCTTGGGAGCGGATACGACCTACGAGCAGTACTTC CASSSLGADTTYEQYF
TRBJ2-7 TRBV4-1 TRBD1 NA TGCGCCAGCAGCCGCTCCGGGACAGGGGACTACGAGCAGTACTTC CASSRSGTGDYEQYF
TRBJ2-6 TRBV4-3 NA NA TGCGCCAGCAGCCAAGATTTTGGCTCTGGGGCCAACGTCCTGACTTTC CASSQDFGSGANVLTF
TRBJ2-1 TRBV7-2 TRBD2 NA TGTGCCAGCAGCCCCTGGGTTAGCGGGGTGATCCACAATGAGCAGTTCTTC CASSPWVSGVIHNEQFF
TRBJ2-7 TRBV27 NA NA TGTGCCAGTTCTAGCTGGGAGAGTTTCGAGCAGTACTTC CASSSWESFEQYF
TRBJ1-1 TRBV5-5 TRBD1 NA TGTGCCAGCAGCTTGTGGCCCGAGATAACAGGGGGCGCTGAAGCTTTCTTT CASSLWPEITGGAEAFF
TRBJ2-3 TRBV27 NA NA TGTGCCAGCACCCCTAGGGGAGGCTCTACAGATACGCAGTATTTT CASTPRGGSTDTQYF
TRBJ2-7 TRBV4-1 TRBD2 NA TGCGCCAGCAGCCACGGGGAGGGCTACGAGCAGTACTTC CASSHGEGYEQYF
TRBJ1-1 TRBV7-2 NA NA TGTGCCAGCAGCCCCAGGTATAATTGGGGCACTGAAGCTTTCTTT CASSPRYNWGTEAFF
TRBJ2-1 TRBV27 NA once TGTGCCAGCAGTTTATCCCCCCGGGGGTCAGATAATGAGCAGTTCTTC CASSLSPRGSDNEQFF
TRBJ2-2 TRBV7-9 NA few TGTGCCAGCAGCTTAGTGGGGGGTCCTGAGCTGTTTTTT CASSLVGGPELFF
TRBJ2-7 TRBV28 NA NA TGTGCCAGCAGTTTAGGTCTAGCCCCACACGAGCAGTACTTC CASSLGLAPHEQYF
TRBJ2-3 TRBV2 TRBD1 NA TGTGCCAGCAGTGACGGGACAGCGGAGGAGAAGCAGTATTTT CASSDGTAEEKQYF
TRBJ2-3 TRBV7-9 NA NA TGTGCCAGCAGCCCACCCAGAAGACAAGATACGCAGTATTTT CASSPPRRQDTQYF
TRBJ2-7 TRBV11-2 NA once TGTGCCAGCAGAGATCAATCACCTACCTACGAGCAGTACTTC CASRDQSPTYEQYF
TRBJ2-5 TRBV29-1 NA once TGCAGCGCCCTGGGCGGGCAAGAGACCCAGTACTTC CSALGGQETQYF
TRBJ2-7 TRBV13 TRBD1 NA TGTGCCAGCAGCTCGCTGACAGGGGGCTACGAGCAGTACTTC CASSSLTGGYEQYF
TRBJ1-1 TRBV9 TRBD1 few TGTGCCAGCAGCCCAGGGGGGTTCCGACTCAACACTGAAGCTTTCTTT CASSPGGFRLNTEAFF
TRBJ2-7 TRBV18 NA NA TGTGCCAGCTCCTACACCGGGGACGGGCGCTCCCGGGAGCAGTACTTC CASSYTGDGRSREQYF
TRBJ2-1 TRBV9 NA NA TGTGCCAGCAGCTCCCTGGGCAATGAGCAGTTCTTC CASSSLGNEQFF
TRBJ2-7 TRBV10-2 NA NA TGCGCCAGCAGTGATAGTGGCTCCTACGAGCAGTACTTC CASSDSGSYEQYF
TRBJ2-3 TRBV28 TRBD2 NA TGTGCCAGCACCTTGACTAGCGGGAGTGAGGAAGATACGCAGTATTTT CASTLTSGSEEDTQYF
TRBJ2-2 TRBV5-1 NA NA TGCGCCAGCAGCTTGACAGGCACAAACACCGGGGAGCTGTTTTTT CASSLTGTNTGELFF
TRBJ1-4 TRBV7-8 NA NA TGTGCCAGCAGCTTGACTCGGCGTTATAATGAAAAACTGTTTTTT CASSLTRRYNEKLFF
TRBJ1-1 TRBV6-5 NA once TGTGCCAGCAGTTACGACTTAGTTGAAGCTTTCTTT CASSYDLVEAFF
TRBJ2-7 TRBV5-6 NA NA TGTGCCAGCAGCTTGGAGTTGGGCGAGCAGTACTTC CASSLELGEQYF
TRBJ2-3 TRBV28 TRBD2 NA TGTGCCAGCAGTTTTTCGGCGGGAGTGACAGATACGCAGTATTTT CASSFSAGVTDTQYF
TRBJ2-7 TRBV2 NA NA TGTGCCAGCAGGATTAGTTCGGGCCTCCCCTACGAGCAGTACTTC CASRISSGLPYEQYF
TRBJ1-1 TRBV6-5 NA NA TGTGCCAGCAGCCGGACTACGTTTGGAACCGAAGCTTTCTTT CASSRTTFGTEAFF
TRBJ2-2 TRBV11-2 NA NA TGTGCCGGCTCTGTTGGGTCCTGGCTCACCGGGGAGCTGTTTTTT CAGSVGSWLTGELFF
TRBJ2-1 TRBV19 NA NA TGTGCCAGTAGTATAAGCGGGTTCGGCGATGAGCAGTTCTTC CASSISGFGDEQFF